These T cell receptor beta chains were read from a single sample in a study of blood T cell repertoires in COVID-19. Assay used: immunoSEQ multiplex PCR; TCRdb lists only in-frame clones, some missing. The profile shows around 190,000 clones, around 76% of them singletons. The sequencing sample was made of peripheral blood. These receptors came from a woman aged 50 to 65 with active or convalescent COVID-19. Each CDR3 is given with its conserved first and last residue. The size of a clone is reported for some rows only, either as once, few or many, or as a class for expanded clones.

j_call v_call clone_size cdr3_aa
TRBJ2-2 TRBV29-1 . CSVLTGGSGELFF
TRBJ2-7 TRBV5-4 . CASSLGGQSTNEQYF
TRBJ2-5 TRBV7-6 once CASSLELSGRSQETQYF
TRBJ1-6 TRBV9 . CASSVHGSSYNSPLHF
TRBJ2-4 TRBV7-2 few CASSLGRVSGEQYF
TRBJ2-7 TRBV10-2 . CASSESGGSSYEQYF
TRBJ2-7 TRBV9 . CASSVVGLAGDEQYF
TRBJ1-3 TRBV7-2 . CASSSVGQGVGNTIYF
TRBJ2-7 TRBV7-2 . CASSASQGEQYF
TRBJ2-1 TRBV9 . CASSVAIAAYEQFF
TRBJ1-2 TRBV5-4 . CASSSERQGALRTF
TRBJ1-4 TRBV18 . CASSPRQGTNEKLFF
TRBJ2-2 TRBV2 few CASRRTSGNTGELFF
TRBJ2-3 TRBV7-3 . CASSPSTSVTSTDTQYF
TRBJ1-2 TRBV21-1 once CASSKHVREGSNYGYTF
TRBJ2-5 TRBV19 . CASSVNRDAETQYF
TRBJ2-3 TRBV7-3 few CASSLGGGRSTDTQYF
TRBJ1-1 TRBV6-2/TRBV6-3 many CASSRPQGGTEAFF
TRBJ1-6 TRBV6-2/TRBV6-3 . CASSYWGGGNSPLHF
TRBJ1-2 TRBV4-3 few CASSQGSLNYGYTF
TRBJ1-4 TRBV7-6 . CASSLGVAGPGEKLFF
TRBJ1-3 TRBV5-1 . CASSQGATGNTIYF
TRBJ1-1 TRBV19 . CASSIGGGSTEAFF
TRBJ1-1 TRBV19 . CASTLRGSTEAFF
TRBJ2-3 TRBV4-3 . CASSQDRATSGATDTQYF
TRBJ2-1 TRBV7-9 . CASSLGQGGEQFF
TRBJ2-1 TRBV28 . CASIKPSGQVPEQFF
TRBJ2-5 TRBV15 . CATSRGGTSGGETQYF